Below, one TCR beta chain is given with its context. The data derive from a study of response to subunit inactivated influenza vaccine. The V gene's germline CDR1 is SGHTA and CDR2 FQGNSA. CDR3 length: 15 amino acids. V was trimmed by 5 bases and J by 4 bases, leaving 15 bases between them. Each CDR3 protein is one row after TCRdb ran MiXCR on the RT-PCR reads. Among roughly 540,000 distinct CDR3 sequences listed, around 21% were seen once. The data were also submitted as part of a second study, on T cells expressing NK-cell markers. That paper states: In generating TCR beta cDNA, 5'RACE template switching with UMIs was used.

This receptor was obtained from a man aged 50 to 59 who received an inactivated influenza vaccine. The sequencing here drew on CD4+ T cells sorted from PBMCs, taken 12 days after vaccination. The chain has TRBV7-2 and TRBJ2-4, with D unclear. CDR3 protein: CASSPSWTAKNIQYF. The CDR3 DNA reads as TGTGCCAGCAGCCCGAGCTGGACGGCAAAAAACATTCAGTACTTC.